One sample yielded the 12 T cell receptor beta chains listed below, sequenced in a study of blood T cells in healthy people across ages. Sample-barcoded 5' priming and a J-beta primer mix drove a second PCR of about 6 to 12 cycles. TCRdb re-called the 5' RACE reads with MiXCR, one entry per CDR3 protein. The table includes around 500,000 distinct CDR3 sequences, under 55% detected once. Sequencing input: blood. The receptors originated from a man aged 80 or over in good health.

This clonotype was seen at least ten times. The rearrangement links TRBV29-1 to TRBJ2-7, with D maybe TRBD1 (6 bases). CDR3 length: 11 amino acids. Trimming removed 5 bases from V and 5 bases from J, with 10 bases in between. Germline values: CDR1 SQVTM, CDR2 ANQGSEA. The CDR3: CSVNYRDEQYF. CDR3 coding DNA: TGCAGCGTTAATTACAGGGACGAGCAGTACTTC.

The V gene is TRBV5-1, the J gene TRBJ2-1; D could derive from TRBD1 or TRBD2 (6 bases each). This CDR3 has 16 amino acids. Trimming pared 0 bases from V and 5 bases from J, leaving 15 bases between. Germline V gives CDR1 SGHRS, CDR2 YFSETQ. The CDR3 region has the DNA TGCGCCAGCAGCTTGGCCGAGGGGGGTACCCACAATGAGCAGTTCTTC. As protein: CASSLAEGGTHNEQFF.

This clonotype was picked up a small number of times. The rearrangement joins TRBV7-3 to TRBJ2-1, with TRBD2 identical over 11 bases. Germline CDR1 and CDR2: SGHTA and FQGTGA. V was clipped by 2 bases and J by 0 bases; unmatched bases: 12. This CDR3 contains 20 residues. The CDR3 nucleotides are TGTGCCAGCAGCTTAGGGCCCGGGACTAGCGGTCTCAGCTCCTACAATGAGCAGTTCTTC. Translation gives CASSLGPGTSGLSSYNEQFF.

CDR3 sequence (DNA): TGTGCCAGCAGCACCGAGGACAGGGCCAATAGGGAGCAGTACTTC. Translated, it gives CASSTEDRANREQYF. V usage is TRBV21-1 and J usage is TRBJ2-7; TRBD1 was called by the table and not checked on the DNA. TRBV21-1 has pseudogene status. The CDR3 covers 15 residues.

This chain links TRBV7-2 with TRBJ2-1, with 10 bases fitting TRBD2. The CDR3 length is 17 residues. Germline-derived CDR1 and CDR2 are SGHTA and FQGNSA. V trimming: 4 bases; J trimming: 6 bases; junction bases outside the gene matches: 12. CDR3 residues: CASSSTLAGGGSNEQFF. As DNA, the CDR3 is TGTGCCAGCAGCTCAACCTTAGCGGGGGGAGGGTCCAATGAGCAGTTCTTC.

This clonotype was seen more than once but under ten times. The chain recombines TRBV5-1 with TRBJ2-3, with 8 bases lining up with TRBD2. With V trimmed by 4 bases and J by 0 bases, 4 bases remained unmatched. The germline V gene has CDR1 SGHRS and CDR2 YFSETQ. The CDR3 has 15 amino acids. The CDR3 reads CASSISGASTDTQYF. In DNA form, the CDR3 reads TGCGCCAGCAGCATTAGCGGGGCTAGCACAGATACGCAGTATTTT. Looking up the rest from reference TRBV5-1 and TRBJ2-3 gives the full variable domain: KAGVTQTPRYLIKTRGQQVTLSCSPISGHRSVSWYQQTPGQGLQFLFEYFSETQRNKGNFPGRFSGRQFSNSRSEMNVSTLELGDSALYLCASSISGASTDTQYFGPGTRLTVL.

This rearrangement joins TRBV7-2 to TRBJ2-7; D remains ambiguous. V dropped 5 bases and J dropped 0 bases, with 11 bases sitting between them. Germline assignment: CDR1 SGHTA and CDR2 FQGNSA. CDR3 length: 14 amino acids. The CDR3 protein is CASSPGRLSYEQYF. The CDR3 DNA is TGTGCCAGCAGCCCCGGACGGCTCTCCTACGAGCAGTACTTC.

This clonotype has a count of ten or more. J is TRBJ2-1 and V is TRBV28; 7 bases are shared with TRBD2. The J segment lost 4 bases and the V segment lost 3 bases, leaving 18 bases of the junction unmatched. This CDR3 region has 19 residues. The germline CDR1 and CDR2 sequences are MDHEN and SYDVKM. The CDR3 loop reads CASSLRAGITPRRYNEQFF. The CDR3 DNA sequence: TGTGCCAGCAGTTTGCGAGCGGGAATCACCCCACGAAGATACAATGAGCAGTTCTTC.

The rearrangement joins TRBV7-2 to TRBJ2-5; TRBD2 matches 7 bases. Per germline, CDR1 SGHTA and CDR2 FQGNSA. CDR3 length: 15 residues. V lost 5 bases, J lost 5 bases, and 11 bases stayed unmatched. The CDR3 DNA sequence: TGTGCCAGCAGCCCTGAGGGCGGGAGAGGCGAGACCCAGTACTTC. Amino acids: CASSPEGGRGETQYF.

In its sample, this clonotype was seen a few times. The rearrangement joins TRBV29-1 to TRBJ1-4; maybe TRBD1 (5 bases). Germline assignment: CDR1 SQVTM and CDR2 ANQGSEA. V lost 7 bases and J lost 6, with 18 bases in between. This CDR3 comprises 14 residues. CDR3 DNA: TGCAGCGCCGGGGCCACGATGGTGGATGAAAAACTGTTTTTT. Its protein is CSAGATMVDEKLFF.

The gene calls are TRBV5-1 and TRBJ2-1, with TRBD2 identical over 8 bases. Germline CDR1 and CDR2: SGHRS and YFSETQ. The CDR3 length is 16 residues. Trimming cost V 4 bases and J 2 bases; bases outside gene matches: 8. CDR3 DNA: TGCGCCAGCAGCACAGAACTAGCGGAAGCCTACAATGAGCAGTTCTTC. Translating it yields CASSTELAEAYNEQFF.

The CDR3 reads CSARQSISGNTIYF. The CDR3 DNA reads TGCAGTGCTAGACAAAGCATCTCTGGAAACACCATATATTTT. The genes are TRBV20-1 and TRBJ1-3; D is undetermined. CDR1 and CDR2 (germline): DFQATT, SNEGSKA (reference sequence). Trimming stripped 2 bases from V and 0 bases from J, with 8 bases between. This CDR3 is built from 14 residues.